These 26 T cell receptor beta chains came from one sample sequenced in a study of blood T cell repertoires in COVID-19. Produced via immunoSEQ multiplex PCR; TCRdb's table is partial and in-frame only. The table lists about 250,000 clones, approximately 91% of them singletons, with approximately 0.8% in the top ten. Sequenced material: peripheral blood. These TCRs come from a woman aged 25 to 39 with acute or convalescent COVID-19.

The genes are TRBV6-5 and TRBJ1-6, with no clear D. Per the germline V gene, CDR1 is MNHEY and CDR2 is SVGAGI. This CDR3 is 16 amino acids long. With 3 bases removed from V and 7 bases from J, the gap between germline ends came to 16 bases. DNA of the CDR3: TGTGCCAGCAGTTATGTGGGAGGAGGAGGGAATTCACCCCTCCACTTT. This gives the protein CASSYVGGGGNSPLHF.

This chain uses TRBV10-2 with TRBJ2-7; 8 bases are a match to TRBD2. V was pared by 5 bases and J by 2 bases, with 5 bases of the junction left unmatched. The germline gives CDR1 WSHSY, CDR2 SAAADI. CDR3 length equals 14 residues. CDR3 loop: CASSPGTRPYEQYF. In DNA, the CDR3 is TGCGCCAGCAGTCCGGGGACTAGACCCTACGAGCAGTACTTC.

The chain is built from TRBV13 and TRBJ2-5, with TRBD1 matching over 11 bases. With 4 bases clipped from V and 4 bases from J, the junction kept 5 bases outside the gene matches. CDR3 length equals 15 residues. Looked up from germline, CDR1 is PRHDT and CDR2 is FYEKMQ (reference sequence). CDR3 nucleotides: TGTGCCAGCAGCTCCGGGACAGGGGGATCAGAGACCCAGTACTTC. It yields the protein CASSSGTGGSETQYF.

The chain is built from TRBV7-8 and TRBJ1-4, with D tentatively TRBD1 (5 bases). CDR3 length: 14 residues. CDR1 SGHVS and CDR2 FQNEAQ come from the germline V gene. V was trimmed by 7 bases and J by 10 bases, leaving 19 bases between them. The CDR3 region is CASKGGGGFGKLFF. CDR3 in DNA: TGTGCCAGCAAGGGAGGTGGGGGATTTGGAAAACTGTTTTTT.

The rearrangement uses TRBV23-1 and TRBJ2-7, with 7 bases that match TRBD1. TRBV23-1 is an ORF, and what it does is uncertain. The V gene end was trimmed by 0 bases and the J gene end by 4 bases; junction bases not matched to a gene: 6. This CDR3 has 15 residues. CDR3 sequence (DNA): TGCGCCAGCAGTCAATCGGGGAACAGGGGATACGAGCAGTACTTC. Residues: CASSQSGNRGYEQYF.

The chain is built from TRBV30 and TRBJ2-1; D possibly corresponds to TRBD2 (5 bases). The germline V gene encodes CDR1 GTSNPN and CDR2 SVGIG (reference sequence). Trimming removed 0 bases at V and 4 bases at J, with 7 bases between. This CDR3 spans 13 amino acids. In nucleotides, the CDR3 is TGTGCCTGGAGTGTCGGGGATTACAATGAGCAGTTCTTC. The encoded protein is CAWSVGDYNEQFF.

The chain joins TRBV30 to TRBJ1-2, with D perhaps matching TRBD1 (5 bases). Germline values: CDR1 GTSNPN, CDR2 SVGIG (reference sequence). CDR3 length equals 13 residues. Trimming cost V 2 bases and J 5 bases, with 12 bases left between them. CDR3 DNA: TGTGCCTGGAGTATGGGGGGTGGATATGGCTACACCTTC. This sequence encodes CAWSMGGGYGYTF.

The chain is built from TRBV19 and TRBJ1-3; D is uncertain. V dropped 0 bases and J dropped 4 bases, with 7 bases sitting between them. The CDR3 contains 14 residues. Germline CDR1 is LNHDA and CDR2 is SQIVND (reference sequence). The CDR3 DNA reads TGTGCCAGTAGTATAGATGTGAGAGGAAACACCATATATTTT. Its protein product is CASSIDVRGNTIYF. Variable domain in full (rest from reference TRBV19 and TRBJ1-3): DGGITQSPKYLFRKEGQNVTLSCEQNLNHDAMYWYRQDPGQGLRLIYYSQIVNDFQKGDIAEGYSVSREKKESFPLTVTSAQKNPTAFYLCASSIDVRGNTIYFGEGSWLTVV.

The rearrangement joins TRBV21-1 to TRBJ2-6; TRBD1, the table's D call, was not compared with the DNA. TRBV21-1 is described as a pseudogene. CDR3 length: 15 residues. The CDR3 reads CASTTGRSGANVLTF. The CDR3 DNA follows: TGTGCCAGCACTACAGGGAGATCTGGGGCCAACGTCCTGACTTTC.

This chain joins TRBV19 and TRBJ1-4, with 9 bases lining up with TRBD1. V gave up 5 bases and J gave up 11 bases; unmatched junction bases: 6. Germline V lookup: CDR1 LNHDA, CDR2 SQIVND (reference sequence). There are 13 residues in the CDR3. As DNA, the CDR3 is TGTGCCAGTAGTCTCACAGGGGGCGGGAAACTGTTTTTT. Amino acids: CASSLTGGGKLFF.

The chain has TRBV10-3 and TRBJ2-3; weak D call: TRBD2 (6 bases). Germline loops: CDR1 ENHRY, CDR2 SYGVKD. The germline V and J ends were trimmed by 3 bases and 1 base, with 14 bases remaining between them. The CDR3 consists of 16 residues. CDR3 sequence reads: CAISDPLLAGTDTQYF. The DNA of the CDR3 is TGTGCCATCAGTGACCCCTTACTAGCTGGCACAGATACGCAGTATTTT.

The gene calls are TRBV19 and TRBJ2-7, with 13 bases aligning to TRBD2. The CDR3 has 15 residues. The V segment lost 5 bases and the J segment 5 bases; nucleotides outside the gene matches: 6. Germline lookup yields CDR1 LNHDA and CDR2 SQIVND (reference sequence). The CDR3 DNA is TGTGCCAGTAGTCCCGGACTAGCGGGAGAGGACGAGCAGTACTTC. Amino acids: CASSPGLAGEDEQYF.

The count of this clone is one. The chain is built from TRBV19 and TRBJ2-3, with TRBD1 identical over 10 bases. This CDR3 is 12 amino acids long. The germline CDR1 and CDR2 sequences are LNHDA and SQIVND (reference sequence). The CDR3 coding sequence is TGTGCGACAGGGGGCCGGACAGATACGCAGTATTTT. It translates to CATGGRTDTQYF. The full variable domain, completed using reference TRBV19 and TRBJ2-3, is DGGITQSPKYLFRKEGQNVTLSCEQNLNHDAMYWYRQDPGQGLRLIYYSQIVNDFQKGDIAEGYSVSREKKESFPLTVTSAQKNPTAFYLCATGGRTDTQYFGPGTRLTVL.

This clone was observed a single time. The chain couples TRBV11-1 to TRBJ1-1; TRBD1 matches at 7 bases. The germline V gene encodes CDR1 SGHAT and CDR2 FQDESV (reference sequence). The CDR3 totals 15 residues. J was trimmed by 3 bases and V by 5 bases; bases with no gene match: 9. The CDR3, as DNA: TGTGCCAGCAGCCAGGACCAGGGGGGCGACACTGAAGCTTTCTTT. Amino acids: CASSQDQGGDTEAFF.

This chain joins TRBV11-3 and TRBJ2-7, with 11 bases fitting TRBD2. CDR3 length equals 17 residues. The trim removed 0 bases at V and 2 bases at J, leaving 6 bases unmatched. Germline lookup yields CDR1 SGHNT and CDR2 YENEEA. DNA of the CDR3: TGTGCCAGCAGCTTAGATCTAGCGGGGGGAGTAGCCTACGAGCAGTACTTC. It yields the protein CASSLDLAGGVAYEQYF.

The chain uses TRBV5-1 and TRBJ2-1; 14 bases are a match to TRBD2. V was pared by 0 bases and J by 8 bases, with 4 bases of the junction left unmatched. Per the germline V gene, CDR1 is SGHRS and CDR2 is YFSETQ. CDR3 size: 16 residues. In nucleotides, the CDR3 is TGCGCCAGCAGCTTGGGCGGACTAGCGGGAGGTTATGAGCAGTTCTTC. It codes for CASSLGGLAGGYEQFF. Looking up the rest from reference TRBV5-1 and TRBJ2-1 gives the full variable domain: KAGVTQTPRYLIKTRGQQVTLSCSPISGHRSVSWYQQTPGQGLQFLFEYFSETQRNKGNFPGRFSGRQFSNSRSEMNVSTLELGDSALYLCASSLGGLAGGYEQFFGPGTRLTVL.

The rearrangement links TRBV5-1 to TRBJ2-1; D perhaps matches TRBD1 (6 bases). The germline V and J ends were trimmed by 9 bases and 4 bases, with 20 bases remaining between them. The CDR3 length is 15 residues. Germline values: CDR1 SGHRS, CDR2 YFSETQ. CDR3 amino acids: CATATGQLNYNEQFF. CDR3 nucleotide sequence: TGCGCCACCGCGACCGGACAGCTTAATTACAATGAGCAGTTCTTC.

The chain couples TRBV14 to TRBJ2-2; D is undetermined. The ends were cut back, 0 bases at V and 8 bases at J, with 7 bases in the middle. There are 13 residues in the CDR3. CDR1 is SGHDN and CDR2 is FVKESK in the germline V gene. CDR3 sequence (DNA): TGTGCCAGCAGCCAAGATCACCAGGGGGAGCTGTTTTTT. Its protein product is CASSQDHQGELFF.

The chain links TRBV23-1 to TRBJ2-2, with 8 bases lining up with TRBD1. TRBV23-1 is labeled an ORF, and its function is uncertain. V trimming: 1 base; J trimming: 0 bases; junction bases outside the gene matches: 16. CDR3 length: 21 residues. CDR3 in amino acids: CASSQFCLGHRGYANTGELFF. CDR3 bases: TGCGCCAGCAGTCAATTTTGTTTAGGTCACAGGGGGTACGCGAACACCGGGGAGCTGTTTTTT.

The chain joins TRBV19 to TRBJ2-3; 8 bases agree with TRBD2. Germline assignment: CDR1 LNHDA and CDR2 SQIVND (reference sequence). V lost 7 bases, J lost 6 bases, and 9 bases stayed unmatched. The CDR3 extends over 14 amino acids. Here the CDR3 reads CASNRGRWSDTQYF. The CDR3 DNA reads TGTGCCAGTAATCGCGGGAGGTGGTCTGATACGCAGTATTTT.

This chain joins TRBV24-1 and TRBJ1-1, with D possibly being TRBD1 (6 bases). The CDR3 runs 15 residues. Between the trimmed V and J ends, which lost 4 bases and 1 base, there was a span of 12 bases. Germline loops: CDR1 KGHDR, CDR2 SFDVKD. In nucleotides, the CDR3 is TGTGCCACCAGTGACTCACAGGGACCGAACACTGAAGCTTTCTTT. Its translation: CATSDSQGPNTEAFF.

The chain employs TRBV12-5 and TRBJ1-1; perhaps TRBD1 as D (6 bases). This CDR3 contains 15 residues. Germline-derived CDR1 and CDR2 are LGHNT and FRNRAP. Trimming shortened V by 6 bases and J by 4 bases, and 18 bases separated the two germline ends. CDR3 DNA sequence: TGTGCTAGTGGACAACCCCAACAGGGAATCACTGAAGCTTTCTTT. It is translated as CASGQPQQGITEAFF.

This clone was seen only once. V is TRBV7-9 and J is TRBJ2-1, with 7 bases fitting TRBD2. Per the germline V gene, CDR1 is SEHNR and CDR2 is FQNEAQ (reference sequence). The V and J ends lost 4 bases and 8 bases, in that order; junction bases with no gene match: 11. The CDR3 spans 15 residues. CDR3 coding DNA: TGTGCCAGCAGCTCTATAGCGGGCCTACGGGATGAGCAGTTCTTC. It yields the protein CASSSIAGLRDEQFF.

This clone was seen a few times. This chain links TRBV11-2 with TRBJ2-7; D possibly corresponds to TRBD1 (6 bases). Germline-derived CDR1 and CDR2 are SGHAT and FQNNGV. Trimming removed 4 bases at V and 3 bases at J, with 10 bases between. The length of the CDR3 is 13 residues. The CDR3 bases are TGTGCCAGCAGCTCCGGACAGCTCTACGAGCAGTACTTC. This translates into CASSSGQLYEQYF.

Here the CDR3 reads CASSLAVGITEAFF. CDR3 in DNA: TGTGCCAGCAGCTTAGCGGTCGGGATCACTGAAGCTTTCTTT. J is TRBJ1-1 and V is TRBV7-6; D is ambiguous. CDR3 length: 14 amino acids. V was clipped by 0 bases and J by 4 bases, with 9 bases between them. The germline CDR1 and CDR2 sequences are SGHVS and FNYEAQ.

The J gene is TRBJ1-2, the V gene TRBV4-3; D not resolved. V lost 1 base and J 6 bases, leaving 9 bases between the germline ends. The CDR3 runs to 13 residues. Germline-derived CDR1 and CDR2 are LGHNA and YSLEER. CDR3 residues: CASSQARENGYTF. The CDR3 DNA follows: TGCGCCAGCAGCCAAGCTAGGGAGAATGGCTACACCTTC.